What follows are 4 T cell receptor beta chains derived from one specimen sequenced in a study of long-term antiretroviral therapy in people with HIV. Version v3.0 of the immunoSEQ assay was performed at survey level. Repertoires were generated with immunoSEQ multiplex PCR, while TCRdb's copy carries only in-frame clones and drops some. Among about 30,000 clones listed, 78% were seen once. Sequenced material: unsorted PBMCs, taken 1.5 years before starting antiretroviral therapy. These receptors all stem from a man aged 18 to 29 with HIV.

CDR3: CASSIQRQGGQLFF. The CDR3 DNA reads TGTGCCAGCAGCATACAGCGACAGGGAGGGCAACTGTTTTTT. The chain combines TRBV6-5 with TRBJ1-4; 7 nucleotides line up with TRBD1. Losses at the gene ends were 6 bases for V and 12 bases for J; bases not matched to a gene: 13. Germline CDR1 reads MNHEY; CDR2 reads SVGAGI. CDR3 length: 14 amino acids.

The chain recombines TRBV7-6 with TRBJ2-2, with D unresolved. Germline assignment: CDR1 SGHVS and CDR2 FNYEAQ. This CDR3 contains 17 residues. Trimming left V 5 bases short and J 2 bases short, with 18 bases between. The CDR3 sequence is CASSPRPGEQNTGELFF. The DNA of the CDR3 is TGTGCCAGCAGCCCCCGACCCGGAGAGCAAAACACCGGGGAGCTGTTTTTT.

The V and J genes are TRBV7-9 and TRBJ2-3, with TRBD1 matching over 7 bases. The germline V gene has CDR1 SEHNR and CDR2 FQNEAQ (reference sequence). The ends lost 0 bases at V and 4 bases at J; junction bases unmatched: 10. The CDR3 runs to 17 residues. The CDR3 region has the DNA TGTGCCAGCAGCTTAGCTCCGACAGGGTTCTTTGCAGATACGCAGTATTTT. Residues: CASSLAPTGFFADTQYF.

The V call is TRBV30, the J call TRBJ1-2, with 8 bases that match TRBD1. The CDR3 sequence is 13 residues long. Germline V gene sequence: CDR1 GTSNPN, CDR2 SVGIG (reference sequence). The CDR3 bases are TGTGCATCCCCGGACAGGGCCGGCTATGGCTACACCTTC. As protein: CASPDRAGYGYTF.